Each of the 19 T cell receptor beta chains below was sequenced from the same sample in a study of blood T cell repertoires in COVID-19. TCRdb's copy holds only in-frame clones and misses some; the assay was immunoSEQ multiplex PCR. The sample has about 190,000 clones; more than 70% are singletons. Sequenced sample: peripheral blood. These receptors were collected from a human donor in a cohort sampled during active COVID-19.

The chain recombines TRBV5-1 with TRBJ2-2; D ambiguous. The germline V gene has CDR1 SGHRS and CDR2 YFSETQ. The V end lost 2 bases, the J end lost 2 bases, and 10 bases lay between the germline ends. The CDR3 loop spans 15 amino acids. Here the CDR3 DNA reads TGCGCCAGCAGCTTTGAGCGTAGAAACACCGGGGAGCTGTTTTTT. This sequence encodes CASSFERRNTGELFF.

The chain uses TRBV6-2 or TRBV6-3 and TRBJ2-7, with D uncertain. The germline V gene has CDR1 MNHEY and CDR2 SVGEGT. The CDR3 consists of 15 residues. The V end lost 2 bases, the J end lost 2 bases, and 13 bases lay between the germline ends. The CDR3 sequence: CASSYRGAAAYEQYF. The DNA of the CDR3 is TGTGCCAGCAGTTACAGAGGCGCGGCAGCCTACGAGCAGTACTTC.

This chain's CDR3 is CASSEIGTPLEAFF. CDR3 DNA: TGTGCCAGCAGTGAAATTGGGACTCCACTTGAAGCTTTCTTT. J is TRBJ1-1 and V is TRBV6-1, with a tentative D call TRBD1 (5 bases). The V gene's germline CDR1 is MNHNS and CDR2 SASEGT. With 2 bases removed from V and 7 bases from J, the gap between germline ends came to 14 bases. The length of the CDR3 is 14 residues.

CDR3 coding DNA: TGCAGCGTTGTTGGGAGTTCCTATGGCTACACCTTC. Translating gives CSVVGSSYGYTF. The V and J genes are TRBV29-1 and TRBJ1-2, with D uncertain. CDR3 length: 12 residues. Deletions cut 4 bases from V and 4 bases from J, with 10 bases between. The germline V gene has CDR1 SQVTM and CDR2 ANQGSEA. Looking up the rest from reference TRBV29-1 and TRBJ1-2 gives the full variable domain: SAVISQKPSRDICQRGTSLTIQCQVDSQVTMMFWYRQQPGQSLTLIATANQGSEATYESGFVIDKFPISRPNLTFSTLTVSNMSPEDSSIYLCSVVGSSYGYTFGSGTRLTVV.

The rearrangement links TRBV7-9 to TRBJ2-3; TRBD2 matches 12 bases. V gave up 5 bases and J gave up 5 bases; unmatched junction bases: 8. CDR1 SEHNR and CDR2 FQNEAQ come from the germline V gene (reference sequence). CDR3 size: 16 residues. The chain's CDR3 is CASSIRLAGVVDTQYF. The CDR3 coding sequence is TGTGCCAGCAGCATTCGACTAGCGGGAGTCGTAGATACGCAGTATTTT.

This clone appeared once. This chain links TRBV3-1 (or the pseudogene TRBV3-2) with TRBJ1-4; TRBD1 agrees at 7 bases. This CDR3 has 12 amino acids. V shed 5 bases, J shed 10 bases, and the junction held 4 bases outside the gene matches. In germline, CDR1 is LGHDT, CDR2 YNNKEL (reference sequence). In nucleotides, the CDR3 is TGTGCCAGCAGCTACAGGGGTTTAAAACTGTTTTTT. Translating it yields CASSYRGLKLFF.

V usage is TRBV3-1 (or the pseudogene TRBV3-2) and J usage is TRBJ2-7, with D perhaps matching TRBD2 (6 bases). V dropped 0 bases and J dropped 7 bases, with 25 bases sitting between them. Germline V gene lookup returns CDR1 LGHDT and CDR2 YNNKEL (reference sequence). This CDR3 spans 18 amino acids. The CDR3 spells CASSQDPQRDFPSREQYF. DNA of the CDR3: TGTGCCAGCAGCCAAGATCCCCAAAGGGACTTCCCATCGCGGGAGCAGTACTTC.

This rearrangement joins TRBV3-1 (or the pseudogene TRBV3-2) to TRBJ2-7, with 7 bases fitting TRBD1. The CDR3 runs 14 residues. Germline loops: CDR1 LGHDT, CDR2 YNNKEL (reference sequence). V shed 1 base, J shed 1 base, and the junction held 1 base outside the gene matches. The CDR3 region has the DNA TGTGCCAGCAGCCAAGGACAGGGTTCCTACGAGCAGTACTTC. Its protein is CASSQGQGSYEQYF.

This chain uses TRBV4-2 with TRBJ2-7; no clear D gene. Per the germline V gene, CDR1 is LGHNA and CDR2 is YNFKEQ. CDR3 length equals 14 residues. V dropped 1 base and J dropped 0 bases, with 7 bases sitting between them. The CDR3 nucleotides read TGTGCCAGCAGCCAAGGGCGGTCCTCCTACGAGCAGTACTTC. Its translation is CASSQGRSSYEQYF.

The chain has TRBV9 and TRBJ2-6, with 7 bases aligning to TRBD1. The CDR3 is made up of 15 amino acids. The J segment lost 2 bases and the V segment lost 4 bases, leaving 3 bases of the junction unmatched. CDR1 SGDLS and CDR2 YYNGEE come from the germline V gene. Written as DNA, the CDR3 is TGTGCCAGCAGCCCCACAGGGGCTGGGGCCAACGTCCTGACTTTC. Translating it yields CASSPTGAGANVLTF.

V and J are TRBV12-3 or TRBV12-4 and TRBJ1-1; D perhaps matches TRBD1 (5 bases). This CDR3 spans 11 amino acids. Trimming cost V 3 bases and J 7 bases, with 6 bases left between them. The CDR3: CASSFRGEAFF. The CDR3 nucleotides are TGTGCCAGCAGTTTTAGGGGTGAAGCTTTCTTT.

The V and J genes are TRBV7-9 and TRBJ2-1; 8 nucleotides agree with TRBD2. There are 16 residues in the CDR3. Germline loops: CDR1 SEHNR, CDR2 FQNEAQ (reference sequence). V shed 0 bases and J 10 bases; nucleotides not matched to a gene: 11. The CDR3 sequence: CASSLALVSGKGEQFF. The CDR3 bases are TGTGCCAGCAGCTTAGCGCTAGTTAGCGGGAAGGGGGAGCAGTTCTTC.

This chain connects TRBV3-1 (or the pseudogene TRBV3-2) to TRBJ2-1, with 7 bases matching TRBD1. Germline V lookup: CDR1 LGHDT, CDR2 YNNKEL (reference sequence). This CDR3 is built from 14 residues. After removal of 6 bases from V and 8 bases from J, the junction contained 10 bases not matched to a gene. CDR3 nucleotides: TGTGCCAGCAGACAGACAGGGCGAAGGGATGAGCAGTTCTTC. As protein: CASRQTGRRDEQFF.

This rearrangement joins TRBV19 to TRBJ2-7, with D possibly being TRBD2 (6 bases). The CDR3 is 14 residues long. Germline CDR1 is LNHDA and CDR2 is SQIVND (reference sequence). With 2 bases removed from V and 0 bases from J, the gap between germline ends came to 8 bases. CDR3 region: CASSITGSSYEQYF. The CDR3 DNA sequence: TGTGCCAGTAGTATAACCGGGAGCTCCTACGAGCAGTACTTC.

The CDR3 loop reads CASSFGGSFNQPQHF. The CDR3 nucleotides read TGTGCCAGCAGCTTTGGGGGCTCCTTCAATCAGCCCCAGCATTTT. The rearrangement uses TRBV7-2 and TRBJ1-5, with a possible D match to TRBD1 (6 bases). Trimming pared 3 bases from V and 3 bases from J, leaving 12 bases between. The length of the CDR3 is 15 residues. The germline V gene has CDR1 SGHTA and CDR2 FQGNSA.

The chain employs TRBV7-9 and TRBJ2-7; D is perhaps TRBD1 (5 bases). The germline V gene has CDR1 SEHNR and CDR2 FQNEAQ (reference sequence). The CDR3 length is 14 residues. Trimming took off 2 bases at V and 0 bases at J, with 8 bases between the two ends. The CDR3 is CASSLQGDSYEQYF. The CDR3 nucleotides read TGTGCCAGCAGCTTACAGGGCGACTCCTACGAGCAGTACTTC.

The chain links TRBV27 to TRBJ2-1, with 7 bases identical to TRBD2. Germline assignment: CDR1 MNHEY and CDR2 SMNVEV (reference sequence). J gave up 0 bases and V 5 bases, and 4 bases lay outside the gene matches. This CDR3 spans 15 amino acids. The CDR3: CASSTIAGSYNEQFF. The DNA of the CDR3 is TGTGCCAGCAGTACGATAGCGGGCTCCTACAATGAGCAGTTCTTC.

The rearrangement uses TRBV5-4 and TRBJ1-1; D is ambiguous. Between the trimmed V and J ends, which lost 4 bases and 1 base, there was a span of 14 bases. Per germline, CDR1 SGHNT and CDR2 YYREEE (reference sequence). The CDR3 totals 15 residues. CDR3 nucleotides: TGTGCCAGCAGCCTGGATTTAGTACGGAACACTGAAGCTTTCTTT. Translated: CASSLDLVRNTEAFF.

This clone is a singleton in its sample. The V call is TRBV7-2, the J call TRBJ1-4; TRBD1 matches 8 bases. The CDR3 length is 16 residues. Germline V gene lookup returns CDR1 SGHTA and CDR2 FQGNSA. With 5 bases clipped from V and 1 base from J, the junction kept 6 bases outside the gene matches. CDR3 sequence reads: CASSTVGTGTNEKLFF. CDR3 nucleotides: TGTGCCAGCAGCACAGTCGGGACAGGAACTAATGAAAAACTGTTTTTT.